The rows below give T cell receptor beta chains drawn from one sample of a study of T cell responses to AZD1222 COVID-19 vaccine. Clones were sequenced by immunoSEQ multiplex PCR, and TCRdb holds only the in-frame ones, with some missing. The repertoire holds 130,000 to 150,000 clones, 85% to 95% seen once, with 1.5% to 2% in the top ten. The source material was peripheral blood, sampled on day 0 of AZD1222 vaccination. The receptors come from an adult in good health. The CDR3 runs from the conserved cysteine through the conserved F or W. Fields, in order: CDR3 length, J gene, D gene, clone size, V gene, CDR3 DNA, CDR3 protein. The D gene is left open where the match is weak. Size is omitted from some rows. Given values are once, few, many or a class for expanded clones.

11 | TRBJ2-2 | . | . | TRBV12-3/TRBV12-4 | TGTGCCAGCAGTAGCACCGGGGAGCTGTTTTTT | CASSSTGELFF
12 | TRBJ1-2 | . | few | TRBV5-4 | TGTGCCAGCAGCTCCAATATTTATGGCTACACCTTC | CASSSNIYGYTF
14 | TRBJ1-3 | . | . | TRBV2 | TGTGCCAGCAATCTGGTCAGCTCTGGAAACACCATATATTTT | CASNLVSSGNTIYF
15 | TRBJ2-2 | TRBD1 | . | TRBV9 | TGTGCCAGCAGCCAAGGACAGGCGGGCACCGGGGAGCTGTTTTTT | CASSQGQAGTGELFF
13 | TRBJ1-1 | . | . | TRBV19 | TGTGCCAGTAGTATGAGACAGTCCACTGAAGCTTTCTTT | CASSMRQSTEAFF
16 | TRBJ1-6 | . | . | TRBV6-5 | TGTGCCAGCAGTTACGGAGGACCAGCCGCGGGTTCACCCCTCCACTTT | CASSYGGPAAGSPLHF
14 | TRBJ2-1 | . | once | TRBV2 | TGTGCCAGCAGTGAGTTTAGCTTAATGAATGAGCAGTTCTTC | CASSEFSLMNEQFF
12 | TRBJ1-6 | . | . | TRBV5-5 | TGTGCCAGCAGCGTCTTAAATTCACCCCTCCACTTT | CASSVLNSPLHF
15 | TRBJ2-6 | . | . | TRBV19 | TGTGCCAGTAGTATAGCTCTCTCTGGGGCCAACGTCCTGACTTTC | CASSIALSGANVLTF
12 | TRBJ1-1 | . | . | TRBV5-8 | TGTGCCAGCAGCTTGCGGAACACTGAAGCTTTCTTT | CASSLRNTEAFF
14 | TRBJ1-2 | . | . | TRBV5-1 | TGCGCCAGCAGCTTGGCCCCCGGGAACTATGGCTACACCTTC | CASSLAPGNYGYTF
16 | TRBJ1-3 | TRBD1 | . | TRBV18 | TGTGCCAGCTCACGGGGACAGGGGGCGACTGGAAACACCATATATTTT | CASSRGQGATGNTIYF
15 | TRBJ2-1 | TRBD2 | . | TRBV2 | TGTGCCAGCAGTTTAAGCGGGGGATCCTACAATGAGCAGTTCTTC | CASSLSGGSYNEQFF
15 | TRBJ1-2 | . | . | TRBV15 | TGTGCCACCAGCAGAGAGGAGTGGACAGTTTATGGCTACACCTTC | CATSREEWTVYGYTF
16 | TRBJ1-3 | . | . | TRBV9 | TGTGCCAGCAGCAAGGGGCCGGGAAGCTCTGGAAACACCATATATTTT | CASSKGPGSSGNTIYF
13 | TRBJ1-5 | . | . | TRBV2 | TGTGCCAGCAAGAGTAGTAGCAATCAGCCCCAGCATTTT | CASKSSSNQPQHF
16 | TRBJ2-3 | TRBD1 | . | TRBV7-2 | TGTGCCAGCAGCTTAGATGGCAGGGGGCGAGCAGATACGCAGTATTTT | CASSLDGRGRADTQYF
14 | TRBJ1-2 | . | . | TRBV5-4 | TGTGCCAGCAGCTTGTGGGGGAGGAACTATGGCTACACCTTC | CASSLWGRNYGYTF
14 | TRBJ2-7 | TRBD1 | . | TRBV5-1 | TGCGCCAGCAGCGGGAGACAGGGGGAGGGCGAGCAGTACTTC | CASSGRQGEGEQYF
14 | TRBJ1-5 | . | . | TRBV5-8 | TGTGCCAGCAGCTTGGAAGGGTTGGTTCAGCCCCAGCATTTT | CASSLEGLVQPQHF
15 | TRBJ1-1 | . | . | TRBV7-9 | TGTGCCAGCAGCTTAGTGGCGGGGGCGGACACTGAAGCTTTCTTT | CASSLVAGADTEAFF
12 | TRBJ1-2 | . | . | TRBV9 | TGTGCCAGCAGCGTTGGGTTGGTTGGCTACACCTTC | CASSVGLVGYTF
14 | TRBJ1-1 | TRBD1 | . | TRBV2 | TGTGCCAGCATGGTGGACAGGGTCAACACTGAAGCTTTCTTT | CASMVDRVNTEAFF
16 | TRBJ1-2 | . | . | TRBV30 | TGTGCCTGGAGTGGGGGAAAGACAGGCTTAAACTATGGCTACACCTTC | CAWSGGKTGLNYGYTF